This T cell receptor (beta chain) appears in the sequencing data of a study of T cells after yellow fever vaccination. Study results and limitations: Faster peaking, at day 5 versus 15, marked a secondary response that was weaker.

Production of TCR cDNA was by 5'RACE template switching, which also added a universal primer site and UMIs. Using its own MiXCR run on the 5' RACE reads, TCRdb lists one record per CDR3 protein. This table holds a few hundred thousand distinct CDR3 sequences, roughly 5% found once. This clonotype has a handful of counts. Its antigen remains unidentified. Germline values: CDR1 LGHNA, CDR2 YSLEER. V shed 0 bases and J shed 7 bases, with 8 bases lying between them. CDR3 size: 13 residues. The receptor's source is a man between 18 and 29 years old who received the YFV17D yellow fever vaccine. The sequencing here drew on CD4+ T cells sorted from PBMCs, taken on the day of the yellow fever booster vaccination. The rearrangement uses TRBV4-3 and TRBJ2-3; no clear D. In DNA form, the CDR3 reads TGCGCCAGCAGCCAAGATCTAGTATATACGCAGTATTTT. It yields the protein CASSQDLVYTQYF.